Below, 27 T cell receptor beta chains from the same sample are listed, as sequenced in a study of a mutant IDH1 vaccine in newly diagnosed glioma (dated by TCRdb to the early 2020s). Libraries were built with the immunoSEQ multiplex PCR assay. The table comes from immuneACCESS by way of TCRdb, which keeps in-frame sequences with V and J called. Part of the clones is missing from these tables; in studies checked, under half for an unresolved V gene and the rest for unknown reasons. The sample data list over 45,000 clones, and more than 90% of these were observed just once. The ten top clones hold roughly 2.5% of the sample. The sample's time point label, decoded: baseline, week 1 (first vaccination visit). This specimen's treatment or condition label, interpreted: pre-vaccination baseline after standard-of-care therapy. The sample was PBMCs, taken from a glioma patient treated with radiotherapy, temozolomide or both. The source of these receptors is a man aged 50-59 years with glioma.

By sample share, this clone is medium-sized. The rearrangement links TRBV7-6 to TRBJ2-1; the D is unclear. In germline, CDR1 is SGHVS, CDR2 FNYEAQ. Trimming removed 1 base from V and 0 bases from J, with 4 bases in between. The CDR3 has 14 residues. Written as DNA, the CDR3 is TGTGCCAGCAGCTTAGTCAGCTCCTACAATGAGCAGTTCTTC. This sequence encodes CASSLVSSYNEQFF.

CDR3 loop: CAIRGGTSDYEYF. The CDR3 DNA reads as TGTGCCATCAGGGGGGGGACTAGCGACTACGAGTACTTC. The V and J genes are TRBV10-3 and TRBJ2-5; 10 nucleotides match TRBD2. Per the germline V gene, CDR1 is ENHRY and CDR2 is SYGVKD. The CDR3 is made up of 13 amino acids. Germline trimming cut 6 bases from V and 12 bases from J; bases unmatched to any gene: 10.

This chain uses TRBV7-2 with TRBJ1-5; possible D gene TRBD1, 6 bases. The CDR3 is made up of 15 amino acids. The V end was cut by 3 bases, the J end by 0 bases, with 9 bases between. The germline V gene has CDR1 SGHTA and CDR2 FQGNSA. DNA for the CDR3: TGTGCCAGCAGCTTGACAGGTTTTAGCAATCAGCCCCAGCATTTT. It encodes CASSLTGFSNQPQHF.

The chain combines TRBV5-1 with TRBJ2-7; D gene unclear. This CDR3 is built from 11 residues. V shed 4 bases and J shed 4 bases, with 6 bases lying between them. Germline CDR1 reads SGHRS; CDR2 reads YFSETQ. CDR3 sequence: CASSPSYEQYF. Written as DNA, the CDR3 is TGCGCCAGCAGCCCCTCATACGAGCAGTACTTC.

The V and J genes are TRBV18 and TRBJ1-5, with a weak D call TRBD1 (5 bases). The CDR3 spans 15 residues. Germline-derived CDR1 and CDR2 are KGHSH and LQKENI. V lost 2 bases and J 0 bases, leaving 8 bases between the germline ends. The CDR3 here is CASSPGGVSNQPQHF. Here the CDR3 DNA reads TGTGCCAGCTCACCAGGAGGGGTTAGCAATCAGCCCCAGCATTTT.

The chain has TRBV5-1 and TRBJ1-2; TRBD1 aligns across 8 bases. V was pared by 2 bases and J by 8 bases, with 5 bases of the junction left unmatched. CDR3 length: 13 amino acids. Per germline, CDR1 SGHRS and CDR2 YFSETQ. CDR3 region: CASSLQGVKGYTF. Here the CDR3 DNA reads TGCGCCAGCAGCTTACAGGGGGTGAAAGGCTACACCTTC.

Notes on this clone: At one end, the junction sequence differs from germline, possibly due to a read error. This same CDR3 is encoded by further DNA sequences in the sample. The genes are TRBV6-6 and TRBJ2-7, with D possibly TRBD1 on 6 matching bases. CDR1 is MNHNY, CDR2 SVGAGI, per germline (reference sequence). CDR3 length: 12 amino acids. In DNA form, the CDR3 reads TGTGCCAGTAGTTACGACAGGTACGAGCAGTACTTC. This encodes CASSYDRYEQYF.

The CDR3 DNA is TGTGCCAGCAGTTTATCGGGGTACACTGAAGCTTTCTTT. This gives the protein CASSLSGYTEAFF. The rearrangement links TRBV27 to TRBJ1-1; D gene uncertain. Germline values: CDR1 MNHEY, CDR2 SMNVEV (reference sequence). Trimming left V 0 bases short and J 3 bases short, with 5 bases between. The CDR3 covers 13 residues.

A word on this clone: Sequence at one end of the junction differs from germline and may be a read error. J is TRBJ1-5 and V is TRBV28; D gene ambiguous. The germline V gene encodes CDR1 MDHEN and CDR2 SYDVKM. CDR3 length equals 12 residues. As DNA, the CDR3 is TGTGCCAGCAGTTTTAGCGATCAGCCCCAGCATTTT. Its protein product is CASSFSDQPQHF.

The DNA for the CDR3 is TGTGCCAGCAGCGTGGGCGGGACAGGGATTCGCACAGATACGCAGTATTTT. The encoded protein is CASSVGGTGIRTDTQYF. V and J are TRBV9 and TRBJ2-3; 9 bases fit TRBD1. V gave up 2 bases and J gave up 1 base; unmatched junction bases: 8. CDR1 is SGDLS and CDR2 is YYNGEE in the germline V gene. This CDR3 has 17 amino acids.

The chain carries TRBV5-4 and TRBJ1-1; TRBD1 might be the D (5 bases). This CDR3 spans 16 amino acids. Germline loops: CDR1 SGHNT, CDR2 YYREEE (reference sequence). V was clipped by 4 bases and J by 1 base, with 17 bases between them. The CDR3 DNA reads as TGTGCCAGCAGCCCGGAAGGGCTGGGGGGGAACACTGAAGCTTTCTTT. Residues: CASSPEGLGGNTEAFF. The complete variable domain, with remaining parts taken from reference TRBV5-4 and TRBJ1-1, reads ETGVTQSPTHLIKTRGQQVTLRCSSQSGHNTVSWYQQALGQGPQFIFQYYREEENGRGNFPPRFSGLQFPNYSSELNVNALELDDSALYLCASSPEGLGGNTEAFFGQGTRLTVV.

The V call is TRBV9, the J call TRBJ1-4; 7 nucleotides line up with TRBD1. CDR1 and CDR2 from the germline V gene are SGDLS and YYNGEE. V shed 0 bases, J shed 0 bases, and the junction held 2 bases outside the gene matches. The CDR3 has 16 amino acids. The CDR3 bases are TGTGCCAGCAGCGTAGGAGGGGGCGCAACTAATGAAAAACTGTTTTTT. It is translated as CASSVGGGATNEKLFF.

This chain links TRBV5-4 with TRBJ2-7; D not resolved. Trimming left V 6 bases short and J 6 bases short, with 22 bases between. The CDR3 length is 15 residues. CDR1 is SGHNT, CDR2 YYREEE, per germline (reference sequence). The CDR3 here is CASTPVPGRLTEQYF. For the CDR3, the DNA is TGTGCCAGCACCCCCGTCCCTGGCAGGTTAACCGAGCAGTACTTC.

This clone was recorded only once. The CDR3 is CASSVGSGTIYNEQFF. In DNA form, the CDR3 reads TGTGCCAGCAGCGTAGGGTCCGGGACAATATACAATGAGCAGTTCTTC. The V call is TRBV9, the J call TRBJ2-1; a possible D gene is TRBD1 (6 bases). Germline V CDR1 and CDR2: SGDLS, YYNGEE. The V gene lost 0 bases and the J gene lost 4 bases, with 14 bases spanning the gap. There are 16 residues in the CDR3. The complete variable domain, with remaining parts taken from reference TRBV9 and TRBJ2-1, reads DSGVTQTPKHLITATGQRVTLRCSPRSGDLSVYWYQQSLDQGLQFLIQYYNGEERAKGNILERFSAQQFPDLHSELNLSSLELGDSALYFCASSVGSGTIYNEQFFGPGTRLTVL.

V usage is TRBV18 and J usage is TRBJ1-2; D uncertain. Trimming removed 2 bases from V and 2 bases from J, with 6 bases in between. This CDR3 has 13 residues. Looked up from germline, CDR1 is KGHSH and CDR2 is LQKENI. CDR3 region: CASSPDTNYGYTF. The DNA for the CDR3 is TGTGCCAGCTCACCAGACACCAACTATGGCTACACCTTC.

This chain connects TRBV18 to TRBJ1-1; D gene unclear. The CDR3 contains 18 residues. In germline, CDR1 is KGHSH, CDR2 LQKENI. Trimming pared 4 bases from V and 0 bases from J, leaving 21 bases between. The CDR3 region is CASSRSASVAIMNTEAFF. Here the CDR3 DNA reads TGTGCCAGCTCACGTTCCGCTAGCGTAGCAATCATGAACACTGAAGCTTTCTTT.

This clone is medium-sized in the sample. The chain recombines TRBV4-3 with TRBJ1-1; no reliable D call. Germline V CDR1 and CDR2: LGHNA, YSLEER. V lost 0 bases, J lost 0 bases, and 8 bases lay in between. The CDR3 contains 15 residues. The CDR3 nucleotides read TGCGCCAGCAGCCAAGACCGGATTATGAACACTGAAGCTTTCTTT. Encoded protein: CASSQDRIMNTEAFF.

In nucleotides, the CDR3 is TGTGCCAGCTCACCGGGGTCTGGGTACGAGCAGTACTTC. Residues: CASSPGSGYEQYF. The V call is TRBV18, the J call TRBJ2-7; D is uncertain. Per germline, CDR1 KGHSH and CDR2 LQKENI. There are 13 residues in the CDR3. The V and J ends lost 3 bases and 4 bases respectively, with 10 bases between them.

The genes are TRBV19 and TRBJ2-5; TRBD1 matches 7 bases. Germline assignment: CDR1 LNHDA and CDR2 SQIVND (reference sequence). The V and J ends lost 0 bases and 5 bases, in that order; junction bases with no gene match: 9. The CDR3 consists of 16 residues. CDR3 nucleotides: TGTGCCAGTAGTATAGATCACAGGGGCTTACAGGAGACCCAGTACTTC. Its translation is CASSIDHRGLQETQYF. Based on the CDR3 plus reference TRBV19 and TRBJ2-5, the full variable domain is DGGITQSPKYLFRKEGQNVTLSCEQNLNHDAMYWYRQDPGQGLRLIYYSQIVNDFQKGDIAEGYSVSREKKESFPLTVTSAQKNPTAFYLCASSIDHRGLQETQYFGPGTRLLVL.

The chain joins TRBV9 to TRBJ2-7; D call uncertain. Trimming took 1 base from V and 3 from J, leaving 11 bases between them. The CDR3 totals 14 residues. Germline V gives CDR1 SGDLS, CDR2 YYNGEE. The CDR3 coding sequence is TGTGCCAGCAGCGTACAGGACGCCAACTACGAGCAGTACTTC. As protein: CASSVQDANYEQYF.

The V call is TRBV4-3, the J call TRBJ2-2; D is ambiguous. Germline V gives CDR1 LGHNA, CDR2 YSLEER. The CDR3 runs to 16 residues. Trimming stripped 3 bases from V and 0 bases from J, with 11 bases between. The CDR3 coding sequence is TGCGCCAGCAGCCATAGATTCACATCGAACACCGGGGAGCTGTTTTTT. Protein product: CASSHRFTSNTGELFF.

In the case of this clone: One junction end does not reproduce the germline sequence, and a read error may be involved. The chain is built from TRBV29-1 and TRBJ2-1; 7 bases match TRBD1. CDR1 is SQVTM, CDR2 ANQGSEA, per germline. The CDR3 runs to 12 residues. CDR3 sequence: CSVARQGIRRIF. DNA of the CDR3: TGCAGCGTTGCAAGACAGGGCATCAGGAGGATCTTC.

The DNA of the CDR3 is TGTGCCACCTCCAGGGGCGGGGGGGTAAACACCGGGGAGCTGTTTTTT. Protein: CATSRGGGVNTGELFF. The rearrangement uses TRBV6-6 and TRBJ2-2; 9 nucleotides agree with TRBD2. The V gene end was trimmed by 10 bases and the J gene end by 2 bases; junction bases not matched to a gene: 11. This CDR3 is 16 amino acids long. CDR1 MNHNY and CDR2 SVGAGI come from the germline V gene (reference sequence).

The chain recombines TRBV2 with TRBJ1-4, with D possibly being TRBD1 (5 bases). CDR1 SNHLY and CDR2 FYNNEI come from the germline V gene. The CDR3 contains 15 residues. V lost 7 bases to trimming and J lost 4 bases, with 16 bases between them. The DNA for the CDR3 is TGTGCCAGCACCAGTTCGCAGGGTCGTAATGAAAAACTGTTTTTT. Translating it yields CASTSSQGRNEKLFF.

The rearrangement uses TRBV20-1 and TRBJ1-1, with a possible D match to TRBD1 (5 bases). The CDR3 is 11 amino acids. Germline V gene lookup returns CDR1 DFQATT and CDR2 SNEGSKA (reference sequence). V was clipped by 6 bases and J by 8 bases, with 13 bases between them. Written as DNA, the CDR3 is TGCAGTGCCCTAACGAGACAGGAAGCTTTCTTT. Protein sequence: CSALTRQEAFF.

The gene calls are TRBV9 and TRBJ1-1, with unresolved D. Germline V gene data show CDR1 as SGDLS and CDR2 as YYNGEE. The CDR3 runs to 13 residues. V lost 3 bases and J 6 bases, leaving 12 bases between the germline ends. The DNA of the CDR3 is TGTGCCAGCAGCGAGGGCTACTTATCTGAAGCTTTCTTT. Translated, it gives CASSEGYLSEAFF.

This CDR3 reads CASSVRPGPGDSPLHF. DNA of the CDR3: TGTGCCAGCAGCGTTCGCCCGGGGCCTGGGGATTCACCCCTCCACTTT. V is TRBV9 and J is TRBJ1-6; perhaps TRBD1 as D (5 bases). Looked up from germline, CDR1 is SGDLS and CDR2 is YYNGEE. The V and J ends lost 2 bases and 8 bases respectively, with 17 bases between them. The CDR3 runs 16 residues.